One T cell receptor beta chain is described in this entry. The antigen is unknown. The sample is drawn from a study of Ad26.COV2.S vaccination and SARS-CoV-2 variants. At the level of the study: Sample donor was a member of the COV1001 Ad26.COV2.S trial arm.

Study findings and constraints: An underestimation of total T cell responses may have resulted from the TCR breadth and depth analyses.

Clones were read by immunoSEQ multiplex PCR, and TCRdb kept only the in-frame ones, dropping some. The table shows around 450,000 clones, with 80% to 90% occurring only once. Regarding treatment: around 19 received Ad26.COV2.S at low or high dose, single or two shots; a few received placebo; per-sample allocation not given. Specimen acquisition occurred on day 63 following the initial vaccine or placebo injection. The donor was a Boston adult aged 18-55 years. Spike of the Wuhan-strain SARS-CoV-2 was expressed by an Ad26 vector, which formed the vaccine. Germline values: CDR1 SGHAT, CDR2 FQNNGV. V was pared by 5 bases and J by 7 bases, with 2 bases of the junction left unmatched. CDR3 length: 13 residues.

The receptor was derived from a person aged 18-60 years who received the Ad26.COV2.S COVID-19 vaccine or a placebo. The chain employs TRBV11-2 and TRBJ1-3, with TRBD1 identical over 10 bases. The source material was peripheral blood, sampled in a trial of Ad26.COV2.S vaccine versus placebo. This CDR3 is CASSQDRGNTIYF. The CDR3 region has the DNA TGTGCCAGCAGCCAGGACAGGGGGAACACCATATATTTT.